This T cell receptor beta chain came from a study of identical twins. Each CDR3 protein gets one entry after TCRdb re-called the 5' RACE reads with MiXCR. The sample holds hundreds of thousands of distinct CDR3 sequences, approximately 13% seen once. With 10 bases removed from V and 6 bases from J, the gap between germline ends came to 12 bases. The CDR3 length is 11 residues. Germline V lookup: CDR1 SGHNT, CDR2 YYREEE (reference sequence). This sample was shared with a second study, whose subject was yellow fever vaccine responses in identical twins.

This chain uses TRBV5-4 with TRBJ2-3; D is undetermined. The sequence was collected from a woman between 18 and 29 years old in good health. The sequenced sample was CD8+ T cells sorted from blood. The CDR3 nucleotides are TGTGCCGGTCTGAACGGGGATACGCAGTATTTT. It encodes CAGLNGDTQYF.